The subject of this entry is one T cell receptor (beta chain). As yet, its antigen is unknown. The sample comes from a study of Ad26.COV2.S vaccination and SARS-CoV-2 variants. Study-level results: It was vaccine recipients, not placebo recipients, who had the higher spike-specific TCR breadth. Spike-specific CD8+ and CD4+ T cell responses reportedly showed substantial breadth after vaccination. Participants given vaccine showed non-spike TCR breadth similar to that of placebo recipients. Overall T cell responses may have been underestimated by the analyses of TCR breadth and depth.

The repertoire was sequenced with immunoSEQ multiplex PCR; TCRdb's copy has only in-frame clones and lacks some. The sample carries about 140,000 clones, around 86% recorded once. The CDR3 consists of 15 residues. With 6 bases clipped from V and 9 bases from J, the junction kept 9 bases outside the gene matches. In germline, CDR1 is MDHEN, CDR2 SYDVKM. The TCR originated in a human donor who had recovered from COVID-19. The V gene is TRBV28, the J gene TRBJ1-4; 11 nucleotides match TRBD1. The sequencing used peripheral blood, collected after recovery from COVID-19. As DNA, the CDR3 is TGTGCCAGCAGCGCCCGGACAGGGGGCACCAAAAAACTGTTTTTT. It specifies CASSARTGGTKKLFF.